This T cell receptor (beta chain) was recovered during a study of cytomegalovirus exposure and HLA in healthy donors. Study overall: Roughly 180 million T cells yielded some 120 million unique TCR beta sequences in earlier analysis. Study-wide results and caveats: It was assumed in the presence/absence analyses that sequencing depth was roughly uniform across donors.

A multiplex PCR was run with 60 Vbeta primers and 13 Jbeta primers. The repertoire was sequenced with immunoSEQ multiplex PCR; TCRdb's copy has only in-frame clones and lacks some. This table has around 130,000 clones, more than 55% appearing once. About this clone: The target antigen is unknown.

Unrecorded immune exposures were likely, despite nominal health at sampling. Trimming cost V 5 bases and J 2 bases, with 13 bases left between them. Germline V lookup: CDR1 MDHEN, CDR2 SYDVKM. The CDR3 is 15 residues long. Sequencing was performed on PBMCs. The chain has TRBV28 and TRBJ2-1; tentatively, D is TRBD2 (6 bases). The sequence came from a man aged 18 to 29 in good health and CMV-seronegative. CDR3 amino acids: CASSPTGLPYNEQFF. CDR3 nucleotide sequence: TGTGCCAGCAGTCCTACGGGACTGCCCTACAATGAGCAGTTCTTC.